The present entry profiles one TCR beta chain with its context. Its antigen is not identified. Each donor was nominally healthy when sampled (though unrecorded immune exposures were likely). The PCR employed 60 Vbeta primers together with 13 Jbeta primers. Methods used by the authors: Among the unique TCR beta chains that a later analysis counted, around 72 million in all, approximately 12 million were shared. The method was immunoSEQ multiplex PCR; TCRdb's version includes in-frame clones alone and lacks a portion of them. V and J calls and clone size are copied from that table; D and trimming were computed from the DNA. The repertoire holds about 190,000 clones, with approximately 85% as singletons. CDR3 length: 15 amino acids. CDR1 and CDR2 (germline): SGHTA, FQGNSA. The V and J ends lost 1 base and 2 bases respectively, with 12 bases between them. The data originate from a study of cytomegalovirus exposure and HLA in healthy donors. Turning to the study itself: Prior work identified some 120 million unique TCR beta sequences in some 200 million T cells. Points from the study as a whole: Some V segments, TRBV6-2 and TRBV6-3 among them, were indistinguishable and were therefore excluded.

The TCR originated in a young man in good health and CMV-seronegative. The sample consisted of PBMCs. This chain links TRBV7-2 with TRBJ2-7, with D perhaps matching TRBD1 (5 bases). CDR3 in DNA: TGTGCCAGCAGCTTAGAGCAGGGAAATACCTACGAGCAGTACTTC. As protein: CASSLEQGNTYEQYF.